This TCR beta chain came from a study of CD8 T cell repertoires and HIV-1 epitope variants. Germline V CDR1 and CDR2: MDHEN, SYDVKM. With V trimmed by 6 bases and J by 9 bases, 7 bases remained unmatched. The CDR3 loop spans 13 amino acids. TCRdb's copy holds only in-frame clones and misses some; the assay was immunoSEQ multiplex PCR. Of approximately 5,000 clones in the sample, approximately 67% were seen once. Regarding this clone: Its target is unknown.

The V and J genes are TRBV28 and TRBJ2-4, with 8 bases matching TRBD1. Sequencing was performed on cultured CD8+ T cells derived from PBMCs. This clonotype was sampled from a male donor with HIV. DNA for the CDR3: TGTGCCAGCAGAACCTTCGACAGGGGCATTCAGTACTTC. Translated, it gives CASRTFDRGIQYF.